These 30 T cell receptor beta chains share one sample of origin, sequenced in a study of blood T cell repertoires in COVID-19. Data came from immunoSEQ multiplex PCR; TCRdb stores just in-frame clones and leaves some out. Of some 100,000 clones in the sample, roughly nine tenths are singletons; the top ten hold over 0.95%. The sample was peripheral blood. These receptors all stem from a man in his sixties with acute or convalescent COVID-19.

The chain has TRBV2 and TRBJ1-3, with 9 bases aligning to TRBD1. The CDR3 covers 15 residues. Germline CDR1 is SNHLY and CDR2 is FYNNEI. The J segment lost 1 base and the V segment lost 3 bases, leaving 1 base of the junction unmatched. CDR3 DNA sequence: TGTGCCAGCAGTGACGGGACAGGGTCTGGAAACACCATATATTTT. Translating gives CASSDGTGSGNTIYF. Full variable domain (missing parts from reference TRBV2 and TRBJ1-3): EPEVTQTPSHQVTQMGQEVILRCVPISNHLYFYWYRQILGQKVEFLVSFYNNEISEKSEIFDDQFSVERPDGSNFTLKIRSTKLEDSAMYFCASSDGTGSGNTIYFGEGSWLTVV.

The rearrangement joins TRBV6-5 to TRBJ1-6; 10 bases match TRBD1. The CDR3 runs to 15 residues. V shed 8 bases, J shed 6 bases, and the junction held 7 bases outside the gene matches. Germline V gene sequence: CDR1 MNHEY, CDR2 SVGAGI. CDR3 bases: TGTGCCAGCCACCGGGACAGGGGAGGTAATTCACCCCTCCACTTT. As protein: CASHRDRGGNSPLHF.

This clone appeared once. The gene calls are TRBV5-1 and TRBJ2-2; TRBD1 might be the D (5 bases). Trimming pared 1 base from V and 7 bases from J, leaving 14 bases between. The CDR3 runs 15 residues. In germline, CDR1 is SGHRS, CDR2 YFSETQ. The CDR3 spells CASSLKAGSVGELFF. The CDR3 nucleotides read TGCGCCAGCAGCTTGAAGGCAGGGTCGGTCGGGGAGCTGTTTTTT.

This rearrangement joins TRBV5-1 to TRBJ1-3; 7 positions agree with TRBD1. Germline CDR1 reads SGHRS; CDR2 reads YFSETQ. Unmatched junction bases numbered 6, after V lost 4 bases and J lost 2 bases. There are 15 residues in the CDR3. This chain's CDR3 is CASSTTGNTGNTIYF. The CDR3, as DNA: TGCGCCAGCAGCACGACAGGGAATACTGGAAACACCATATATTTT.

V and J are TRBV3-1 (or the pseudogene TRBV3-2) and TRBJ1-6; D not resolved. The CDR3 spans 14 residues. The V end lost 3 bases, the J end lost 10 bases, and 13 bases lay between the germline ends. Germline lookup yields CDR1 LGHDT and CDR2 YNNKEL (reference sequence). Here the CDR3 DNA reads TGTGCCAGCAGCCAGGGGAGGTTTGGCTCACCCCTCCACTTT. It codes for CASSQGRFGSPLHF.

The chain recombines TRBV19 with TRBJ1-1; 12 bases match TRBD1. Per germline, CDR1 LNHDA and CDR2 SQIVND (reference sequence). The CDR3 runs to 14 residues. V trimming: 7 bases; J trimming: 4 bases; junction bases outside the gene matches: 4. The chain's CDR3 is CASIPGQGATEAFF. In DNA, the CDR3 is TGTGCCAGTATCCCGGGACAGGGGGCCACTGAAGCTTTCTTT. The whole variable domain, remainder taken from reference TRBV19 and TRBJ1-1, is DGGITQSPKYLFRKEGQNVTLSCEQNLNHDAMYWYRQDPGQGLRLIYYSQIVNDFQKGDIAEGYSVSREKKESFPLTVTSAQKNPTAFYLCASIPGQGATEAFFGQGTRLTVV.

This clone showed up just once. The rearrangement joins TRBV5-1 to TRBJ1-2; 10 bases line up with TRBD1. This CDR3 comprises 15 residues. Per germline, CDR1 SGHRS and CDR2 YFSETQ. After removal of 3 bases from V and 7 bases from J, the junction contained 9 bases not matched to a gene. The CDR3: CASSSPGQGVGGYTF. DNA for the CDR3: TGCGCCAGCAGCTCACCCGGACAGGGGGTGGGTGGCTACACCTTC. The whole variable domain, remainder taken from reference TRBV5-1 and TRBJ1-2, is KAGVTQTPRYLIKTRGQQVTLSCSPISGHRSVSWYQQTPGQGLQFLFEYFSETQRNKGNFPGRFSGRQFSNSRSEMNVSTLELGDSALYLCASSSPGQGVGGYTFGSGTRLTVV.

The V call is TRBV6-1, the J call TRBJ1-5, with a tentative D call TRBD1 (5 bases). Germline lookup yields CDR1 MNHNS and CDR2 SASEGT. Trimming stripped 10 bases from V and 0 bases from J, with 13 bases between. The length of the CDR3 is 14 residues. CDR3 sequence: CATLTAYSNQPQHF. DNA of the CDR3: TGTGCCACCCTGACAGCATATAGCAATCAGCCCCAGCATTTT.

This clone was picked up one time. CDR3 in DNA: TGTGCCAGCAAATTAATAGCAACTAATGAAAAACTGTTTTTT. It translates to CASKLIATNEKLFF. The rearrangement uses TRBV6-5 and TRBJ1-4; unclear D gene. Germline assignment: CDR1 MNHEY and CDR2 SVGAGI. The V end lost 7 bases, the J end lost 0 bases, and 9 bases lay between the germline ends. This CDR3 has 14 amino acids.

This CDR3 reads CATRQGGSGNEQFF. CDR3 coding DNA: TGTGCCACCCGACAGGGGGGGTCGGGGAATGAGCAGTTCTTC. The V and J genes are TRBV24-1 and TRBJ2-1; TRBD1 matches 9 bases. Germline values: CDR1 KGHDR, CDR2 SFDVKD. The CDR3 length is 14 residues. J gave up 7 bases and V 9 bases, and 9 bases lay outside the gene matches.

A few counts support this clone. The V gene is TRBV2, the J gene TRBJ2-7; 7 bases align to TRBD1. Germline CDR1 is SNHLY and CDR2 is FYNNEI. Germline trimming cut 5 bases from V and 6 bases from J; bases unmatched to any gene: 7. CDR3 length: 13 amino acids. The CDR3 is CASSKWTGLEQYV. DNA of the CDR3: TGTGCCAGCAGTAAGTGGACAGGCCTCGAGCAGTACGTC.

This chain connects TRBV27 to TRBJ1-5; TRBD1 matches at 9 bases. CDR1 MNHEY and CDR2 SMNVEV come from the germline V gene (reference sequence). The junction had 6 bases not matched to a gene; V was cut back by 2 bases and J by 7 bases. CDR3 length: 15 amino acids. In nucleotides, the CDR3 is TGTGCCAGCAGTTTAGGACAGGGGAGATTACAGCCCCAGCATTTT. Its translation: CASSLGQGRLQPQHF.

V usage is TRBV3-1 (or the pseudogene TRBV3-2) and J usage is TRBJ2-1; TRBD2 aligns across 10 bases. The CDR3 consists of 14 residues. J gave up 5 bases and V 7 bases, and 5 bases lay outside the gene matches. Germline V gene sequence: CDR1 LGHDT, CDR2 YNNKEL (reference sequence). CDR3 in DNA: TGTGCCAGCAACGGGCTAGCGGGAGACAATGAGCAGTTCTTC. Translation gives CASNGLAGDNEQFF.

The chain links TRBV4-1 to TRBJ2-1, with 10 bases identical to TRBD1. The CDR3 extends over 15 amino acids. Per the germline V gene, CDR1 is MGHRA and CDR2 is YSYEKL. V was clipped by 4 bases and J by 5 bases; unmatched bases: 5. CDR3 coding DNA: TGCGCCAGCAGCCCGGACAGGGGGAAGAACAATGAGCAGTTCTTC. Encoded protein: CASSPDRGKNNEQFF.

The sample holds one count of this clone. The chain recombines TRBV5-1 with TRBJ2-2, with 9 bases that match TRBD1. CDR1 SGHRS and CDR2 YFSETQ come from the germline V gene. The junction had 11 bases not matched to a gene; V was cut back by 7 bases and J by 4 bases. This CDR3 has 16 residues. In nucleotides, the CDR3 is TGCGCCAGCGCTCCCCTTACAGGGGGCGGCACCGGGGAGCTGTTTTTT. This translates into CASAPLTGGGTGELFF. Complete variable domain (other parts from reference TRBV5-1 and TRBJ2-2): KAGVTQTPRYLIKTRGQQVTLSCSPISGHRSVSWYQQTPGQGLQFLFEYFSETQRNKGNFPGRFSGRQFSNSRSEMNVSTLELGDSALYLCASAPLTGGGTGELFFGEGSRLTVL.

This clone was observed a single time. This chain connects TRBV28 to TRBJ1-1; D may be TRBD1 (5 bases). The germline V gene encodes CDR1 MDHEN and CDR2 SYDVKM. CDR3 length equals 13 residues. Between the trimmed V and J ends, which lost 2 bases and 11 bases, there was a span of 15 bases. CDR3 in amino acids: CASSLMGPRMAFF. The CDR3 DNA reads as TGTGCCAGCAGTTTAATGGGGCCAAGGATGGCTTTCTTT.

This clone was seen a single time. The rearrangement uses TRBV13 and TRBJ1-1; D is unresolved. Trimming took off 6 bases at V and 4 bases at J, with 12 bases between the two ends. This CDR3 has 13 amino acids. Germline V gene sequence: CDR1 PRHDT, CDR2 FYEKMQ (reference sequence). The CDR3 coding sequence is TGTGCCAGCAGTCCCCGGAGAATCACTGAAGCTTTCTTT. Its translation: CASSPRRITEAFF.

V is TRBV19 and J is TRBJ2-3, with a possible D match to TRBD1 (6 bases). The V gene lost 5 bases and the J gene lost 2 bases, with 17 bases spanning the gap. The CDR3 runs 16 residues. Germline-derived CDR1 and CDR2 are LNHDA and SQIVND (reference sequence). The CDR3 sequence: CASSHPRGQPTDTQYF. DNA of the CDR3: TGTGCCAGTAGTCACCCCCGAGGACAGCCCACAGATACGCAGTATTTT.

This chain uses TRBV7-2 with TRBJ1-1, with D uncertain. V was pared by 4 bases and J by 6 bases, with 15 bases between. The CDR3 runs 14 residues. CDR1 and CDR2 (germline): SGHTA, FQGNSA. The CDR3 protein is CASSYESRKAEAFF. The CDR3 coding sequence is TGTGCCAGCAGCTACGAGTCGCGGAAGGCTGAAGCTTTCTTT.

This sequence joins TRBV11-2 and TRBJ2-7; D may be TRBD1 (5 bases). The V gene lost 1 base and the J gene lost 4 bases, with 14 bases spanning the gap. CDR1 and CDR2 (germline): SGHAT, FQNNGV. The CDR3 runs 15 residues. CDR3 loop: CASSLVQGKGYEQYV. For the CDR3, the DNA is TGTGCCAGCAGCTTAGTGCAGGGAAAGGGATACGAGCAGTACGTC.

The chain joins TRBV18 to TRBJ2-3, with 9 bases lining up with TRBD2. After removal of 3 bases from V and 4 bases from J, the junction contained 5 bases not matched to a gene. From germline, CDR1 is KGHSH and CDR2 LQKENI. The CDR3 covers 15 residues. This CDR3 reads CASSPGGRAPDTQYF. CDR3 sequence (DNA): TGTGCCAGCTCACCGGGCGGGAGGGCCCCAGATACGCAGTATTTT. The whole variable domain, remainder taken from reference TRBV18 and TRBJ2-3, is NAGVMQNPRHLVRRRGQEARLRCSPMKGHSHVYWYRQLPEEGLKFMVYLQKENIIDESGMPKERFSAEFPKEGPSILRIQQVVRGDSAAYFCASSPGGRAPDTQYFGPGTRLTVL.

The rearrangement links TRBV5-1 to TRBJ2-1; 8 bases agree with TRBD2. CDR3 length equals 17 residues. CDR1 and CDR2 from the germline V gene are SGHRS and YFSETQ. V gave up 4 bases and J gave up 4 bases; unmatched junction bases: 13. CDR3 DNA: TGCGCCAGCAGCCTAACTAGCGGAGCGTTGCCTTACAATGAGCAGTTCTTC. Translating gives CASSLTSGALPYNEQFF. Full variable domain (missing parts from reference TRBV5-1 and TRBJ2-1): KAGVTQTPRYLIKTRGQQVTLSCSPISGHRSVSWYQQTPGQGLQFLFEYFSETQRNKGNFPGRFSGRQFSNSRSEMNVSTLELGDSALYLCASSLTSGALPYNEQFFGPGTRLTVL.

The chain recombines TRBV7-2 with TRBJ1-1; D unclear. Trimming removed 2 bases from V and 2 bases from J, with 9 bases in between. Germline CDR1 is SGHTA and CDR2 is FQGNSA. CDR3 size: 14 residues. The CDR3 DNA reads as TGTGCCAGCAGCTTAATGGCCAGAAACACTGAAGCTTTCTTT. Protein sequence: CASSLMARNTEAFF. The full variable domain, its missing parts supplied by reference TRBV7-2 and TRBJ1-1, is GAGVSQSPSNKVTEKGKDVELRCDPISGHTALYWYRQSLGQGLEFLIYFQGNSAPDKSGLPSDRFSAERTGGSVSTLTIQRTQQEDSAVYLCASSLMARNTEAFFGQGTRLTVV.

The chain combines TRBV9 with TRBJ1-3; the D is unclear. This CDR3 region has 15 residues. The ends were cut back, 4 bases at V and 4 bases at J, with 15 bases in the middle. In germline, CDR1 is SGDLS, CDR2 YYNGEE. The CDR3 region has the DNA TGTGCCAGCAGCCCCCGAGGTCCTCGAGGAAACACCATATATTTT. It codes for CASSPRGPRGNTIYF. The full variable domain, rest sourced from reference TRBV9 and TRBJ1-3, is DSGVTQTPKHLITATGQRVTLRCSPRSGDLSVYWYQQSLDQGLQFLIQYYNGEERAKGNILERFSAQQFPDLHSELNLSSLELGDSALYFCASSPRGPRGNTIYFGEGSWLTVV.

The J gene is TRBJ2-1, the V gene TRBV11-3; TRBD1 aligns across 9 bases. With 5 bases clipped from V and 8 bases from J, the junction kept 7 bases outside the gene matches. The germline V gene has CDR1 SGHNT and CDR2 YENEEA. There are 14 residues in the CDR3. CDR3 residues: CASSAPGQGHEQFF. In DNA, the CDR3 is TGTGCCAGCAGCGCCCCGGGACAGGGCCATGAGCAGTTCTTC.

The V gene is TRBV6-5, the J gene TRBJ2-6, with 8 bases that match TRBD1. The CDR3 sequence is 15 residues long. From germline, CDR1 is MNHEY and CDR2 SVGAGI. Trimming at V came to 8 bases and at J to 0 bases, leaving 3 bases not matched to a gene. The CDR3, as DNA: TGTGCCAGCCAGGGACAGGCCTCTGGGGCCAACGTCCTGACTTTC. Its protein is CASQGQASGANVLTF.

The chain has TRBV2 and TRBJ2-7; TRBD1 might be the D (5 bases). With 6 bases removed from V and 2 bases from J, the gap between germline ends came to 14 bases. Looked up from germline, CDR1 is SNHLY and CDR2 is FYNNEI. The CDR3 is 14 amino acids. CDR3 protein: CASSQGVLAYEQYF. CDR3 nucleotides: TGTGCCAGCAGCCAAGGGGTCCTGGCCTACGAGCAGTACTTC.

This clone has only one observation. The chain employs TRBV19 and TRBJ2-6; TRBD1 matches 9 bases. The V and J ends lost 0 bases and 0 bases, in that order; junction bases with no gene match: 9. There are 20 residues in the CDR3. Germline lookup yields CDR1 LNHDA and CDR2 SQIVND (reference sequence). CDR3 amino acids: CASSIDRKGQGRSGANVLTF. The CDR3 DNA reads as TGTGCCAGTAGTATAGATCGCAAAGGACAGGGGCGCTCTGGGGCCAACGTCCTGACTTTC.

This clone is a singleton in its sample. J is TRBJ1-1 and V is TRBV7-9; tentatively, D is TRBD1 (6 bases). This CDR3 has 13 residues. Germline assignment: CDR1 SEHNR and CDR2 FQNEAQ (reference sequence). V was trimmed by 3 bases and J by 3 bases, leaving 8 bases between them. This CDR3 is CASSFAGDTEAFF. The CDR3 DNA is TGTGCCAGCAGCTTCGCAGGGGACACTGAAGCTTTCTTT.

The chain couples TRBV7-9 to TRBJ2-7; TRBD1 is a possible D gene (6 bases). Germline values: CDR1 SEHNR, CDR2 FQNEAQ (reference sequence). V was pared by 0 bases and J by 2 bases, with 8 bases between. CDR3 length: 14 residues. CDR3 nucleotide sequence: TGTGCCAGCAGCTTAGCGGGACATCCCTACGAGCAGTACTTC. Translating gives CASSLAGHPYEQYF.